Listed here are 7 T cell receptor beta chains from one sample, sequenced in a study of cytomegalovirus exposure and HLA in healthy donors. The primer mix had 60 Vbeta and 13 Jbeta primers. Method: immunoSEQ multiplex PCR; TCRdb's copy keeps in-frame clones and lacks some. The table includes about 170,000 clones, almost 80% detected once. Sequenced input: PBMCs. The source of these receptors is a woman aged 45-65 years in good health and CMV-seropositive.

V is TRBV28 and J is TRBJ1-3; D is ambiguous. The CDR3 loop spans 14 amino acids. Germline lookup yields CDR1 MDHEN and CDR2 SYDVKM. The V end was cut by 5 bases, the J end by 0 bases, with 8 bases between. The CDR3 loop is CASSPAFSGNTIYF. In DNA, the CDR3 is TGTGCCAGCAGTCCCGCGTTCTCTGGAAACACCATATATTTT.

The V and J genes are TRBV2 and TRBJ1-2; 9 bases align to TRBD1. V shed 3 bases and J 7 bases; nucleotides not matched to a gene: 6. The CDR3 is 14 amino acids. CDR1 is SNHLY, CDR2 FYNNEI, per germline. The CDR3 reads CASSDWGQGSGYTF. The CDR3 nucleotides are TGTGCCAGCAGTGACTGGGGACAGGGCAGTGGCTACACCTTC.

This sequence joins TRBV30 and TRBJ1-4, with TRBD1 as a possible D gene (5 bases). The CDR3 has 15 amino acids. Germline V lookup: CDR1 GTSNPN, CDR2 SVGIG (reference sequence). The V end was cut by 1 base, the J end by 8 bases, with 17 bases between. Here the CDR3 reads CAWSAGGAGEEKLFF. CDR3 bases: TGTGCCTGGAGTGCCGGAGGGGCGGGCGAAGAAAAACTGTTTTTT.

This chain joins TRBV9 and TRBJ2-1, with a possible D match to TRBD2 (6 bases). Germline-derived CDR1 and CDR2 are SGDLS and YYNGEE. Trimming removed 2 bases from V and 5 bases from J, with 14 bases in between. The CDR3 consists of 15 residues. Here the CDR3 reads CASSVEGGTHNEQFF. For the CDR3, the DNA is TGTGCCAGCAGCGTGGAGGGCGGTACACACAATGAGCAGTTCTTC.

The chain links TRBV5-4 to TRBJ2-7; TRBD2 agrees at 12 bases. CDR3 length: 14 amino acids. The V gene's germline CDR1 is SGHNT and CDR2 YYREEE (reference sequence). The V segment lost 5 bases and the J segment 3 bases; nucleotides outside the gene matches: 3. CDR3 sequence reads: CASRAGLAGYEQYF. CDR3 DNA sequence: TGTGCCAGCAGAGCGGGACTAGCGGGCTACGAGCAGTACTTC.

The genes are TRBV28 and TRBJ1-2; the D gene is possibly TRBD1 (6 bases). CDR1 and CDR2 (germline): MDHEN, SYDVKM. Trimming took off 5 bases at V and 7 bases at J, with 20 bases between the two ends. This CDR3 is built from 15 residues. CDR3 loop: CASSTTQGLLGGYTF. The DNA for the CDR3 is TGTGCCAGCAGTACGACACAGGGCTTACTCGGTGGCTACACCTTC.

DNA for the CDR3: TGTGCCAGCAGCCGAAACAGGGTCACAGATACGCAGTATTTT. This sequence encodes CASSRNRVTDTQYF. The chain couples TRBV5-6 to TRBJ2-3; weak D call: TRBD1 (6 bases). The CDR3 totals 14 residues. Germline V gene sequence: CDR1 SGHDT, CDR2 YYEEEE. Trimming left V 4 bases short and J 2 bases short, with 11 bases between.